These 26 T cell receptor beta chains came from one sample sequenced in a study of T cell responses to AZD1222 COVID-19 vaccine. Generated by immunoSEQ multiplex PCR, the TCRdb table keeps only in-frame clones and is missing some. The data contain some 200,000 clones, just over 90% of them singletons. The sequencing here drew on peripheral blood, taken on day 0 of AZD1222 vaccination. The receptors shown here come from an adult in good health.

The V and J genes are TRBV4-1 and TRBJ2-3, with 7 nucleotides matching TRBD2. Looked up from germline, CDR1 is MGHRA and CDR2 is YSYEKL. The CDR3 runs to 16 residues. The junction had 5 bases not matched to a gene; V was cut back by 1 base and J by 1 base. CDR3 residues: CASSQGLAGGTDTQYF. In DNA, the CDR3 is TGCGCCAGCAGCCAAGGCTTGGCGGGGGGCACAGATACGCAGTATTTT.

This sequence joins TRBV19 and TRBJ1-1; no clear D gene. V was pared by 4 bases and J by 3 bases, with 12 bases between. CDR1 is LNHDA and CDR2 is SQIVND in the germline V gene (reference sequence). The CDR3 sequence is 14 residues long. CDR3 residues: CASSTIGSDTEAFF. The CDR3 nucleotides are TGTGCCAGTAGTACCATCGGGTCCGACACTGAAGCTTTCTTT. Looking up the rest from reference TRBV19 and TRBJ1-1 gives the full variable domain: DGGITQSPKYLFRKEGQNVTLSCEQNLNHDAMYWYRQDPGQGLRLIYYSQIVNDFQKGDIAEGYSVSREKKESFPLTVTSAQKNPTAFYLCASSTIGSDTEAFFGQGTRLTVV.

This chain's CDR3 is CASSYPGQGDHGYTF. CDR3 DNA sequence: TGTGCCAGCAGTTACCCGGGACAGGGCGACCATGGCTACACCTTC. The J gene is TRBJ1-2, the V gene TRBV6-2 or TRBV6-3; 9 bases align to TRBD1. After removal of 2 bases from V and 6 bases from J, the junction contained 7 bases not matched to a gene. This CDR3 comprises 15 residues. CDR1 and CDR2 from the germline V gene are MNHEY and SVGEGT.

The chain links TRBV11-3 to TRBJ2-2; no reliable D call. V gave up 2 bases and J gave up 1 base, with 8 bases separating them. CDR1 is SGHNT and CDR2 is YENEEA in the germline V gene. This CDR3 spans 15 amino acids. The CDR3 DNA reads TGTGCCAGCAGCTTATCGTGGGGGAACACCGGGGAGCTGTTTTTT. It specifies CASSLSWGNTGELFF.

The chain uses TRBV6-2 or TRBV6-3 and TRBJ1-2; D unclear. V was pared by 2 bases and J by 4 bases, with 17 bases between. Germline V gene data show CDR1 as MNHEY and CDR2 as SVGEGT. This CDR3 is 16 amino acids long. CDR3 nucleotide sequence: TGTGCCAGCAGTTACCCCCTCTTGTGGCAGATCTATGGCTACACCTTC. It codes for CASSYPLLWQIYGYTF.

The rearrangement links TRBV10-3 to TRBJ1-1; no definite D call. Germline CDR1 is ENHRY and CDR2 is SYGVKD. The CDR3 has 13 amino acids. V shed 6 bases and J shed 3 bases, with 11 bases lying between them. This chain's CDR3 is CAIRELKDTEAFF. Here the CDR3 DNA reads TGTGCCATCAGAGAACTGAAGGACACTGAAGCTTTCTTT.

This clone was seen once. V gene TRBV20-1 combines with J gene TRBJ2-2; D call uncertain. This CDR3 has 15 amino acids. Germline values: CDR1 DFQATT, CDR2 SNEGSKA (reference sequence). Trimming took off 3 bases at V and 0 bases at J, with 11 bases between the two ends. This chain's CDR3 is CSASPRTPNTGELFF. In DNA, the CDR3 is TGCAGTGCTAGTCCGAGGACCCCGAACACCGGGGAGCTGTTTTTT.

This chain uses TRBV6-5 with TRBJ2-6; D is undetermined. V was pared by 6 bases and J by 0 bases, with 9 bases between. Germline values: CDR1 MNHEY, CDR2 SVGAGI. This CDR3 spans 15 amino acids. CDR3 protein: CASRLTHSGANVLTF. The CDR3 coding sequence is TGTGCCAGCAGGTTAACACACTCTGGGGCCAACGTCCTGACTTTC.

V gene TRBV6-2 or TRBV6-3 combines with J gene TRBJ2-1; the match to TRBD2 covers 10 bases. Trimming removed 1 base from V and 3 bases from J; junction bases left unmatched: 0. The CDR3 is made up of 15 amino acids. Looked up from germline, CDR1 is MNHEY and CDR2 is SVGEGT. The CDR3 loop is CASSYLAGGYNEQFF. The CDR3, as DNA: TGTGCCAGCAGTTACTTAGCGGGGGGCTACAATGAGCAGTTCTTC.

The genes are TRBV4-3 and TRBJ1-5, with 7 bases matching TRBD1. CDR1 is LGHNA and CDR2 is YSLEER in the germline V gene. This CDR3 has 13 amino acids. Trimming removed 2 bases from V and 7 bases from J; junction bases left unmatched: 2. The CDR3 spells CASSQQGEQPQHF. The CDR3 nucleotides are TGCGCCAGCAGCCAACAGGGGGAACAGCCCCAGCATTTT.

DNA of the CDR3: TGTGCCACCAGCAGAATCGGGACAGATAATGAAAAACTGTTTTTT. It yields the protein CATSRIGTDNEKLFF. This sequence joins TRBV15 and TRBJ1-4; 7 nucleotides align to TRBD1. V dropped 2 bases and J dropped 4; count of bases not matched to a gene: 4. Per the germline V gene, CDR1 is LNHNV and CDR2 is YYDKDF (reference sequence). The CDR3 length is 15 residues.

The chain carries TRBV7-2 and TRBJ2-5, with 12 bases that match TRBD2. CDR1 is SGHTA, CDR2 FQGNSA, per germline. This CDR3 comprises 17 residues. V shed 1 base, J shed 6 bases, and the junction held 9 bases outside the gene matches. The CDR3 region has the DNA TGTGCCAGCAGCTTAGGGACTAGCGGGGTGACACTTAAGACCCAGTACTTC. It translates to CASSLGTSGVTLKTQYF. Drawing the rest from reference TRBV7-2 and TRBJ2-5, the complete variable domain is GAGVSQSPSNKVTEKGKDVELRCDPISGHTALYWYRQSLGQGLEFLIYFQGNSAPDKSGLPSDRFSAERTGGSVSTLTIQRTQQEDSAVYLCASSLGTSGVTLKTQYFGPGTRLLVL.

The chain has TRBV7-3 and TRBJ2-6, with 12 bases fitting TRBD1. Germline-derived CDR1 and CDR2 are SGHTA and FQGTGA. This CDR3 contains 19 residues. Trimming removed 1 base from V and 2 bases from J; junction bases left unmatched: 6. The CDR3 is CASSLRGQGAGAGANVLTF. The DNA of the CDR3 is TGTGCCAGCAGCTTAAGGGGACAGGGGGCAGGTGCTGGGGCCAACGTCCTGACTTTC.

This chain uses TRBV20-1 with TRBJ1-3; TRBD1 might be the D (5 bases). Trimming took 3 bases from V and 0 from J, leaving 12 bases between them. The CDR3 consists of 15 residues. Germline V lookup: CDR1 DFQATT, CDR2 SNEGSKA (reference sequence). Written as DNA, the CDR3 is TGCAGTGCTAGTGCCCCCGGGACCTCTGGAAACACCATATATTTT. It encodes CSASAPGTSGNTIYF.

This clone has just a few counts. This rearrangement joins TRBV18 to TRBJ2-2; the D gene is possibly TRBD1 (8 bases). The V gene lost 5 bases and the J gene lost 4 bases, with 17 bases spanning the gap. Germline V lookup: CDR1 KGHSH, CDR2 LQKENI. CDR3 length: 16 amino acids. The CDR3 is CASSLKRDRTTGELFF. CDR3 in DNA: TGTGCCAGCTCATTGAAGCGGGACAGGACCACCGGGGAGCTGTTTTTT.

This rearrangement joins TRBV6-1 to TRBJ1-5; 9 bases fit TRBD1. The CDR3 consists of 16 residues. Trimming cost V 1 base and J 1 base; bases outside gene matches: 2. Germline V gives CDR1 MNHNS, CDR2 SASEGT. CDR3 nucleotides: TGTGCCAGCAGTGAAGTGGGGACAGGGAGCAATCAGCCCCAGCATTTT. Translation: CASSEVGTGSNQPQHF.

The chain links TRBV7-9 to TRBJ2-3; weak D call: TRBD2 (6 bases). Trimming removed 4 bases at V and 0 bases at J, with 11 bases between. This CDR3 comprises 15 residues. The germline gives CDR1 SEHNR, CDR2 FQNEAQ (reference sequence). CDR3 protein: CASSSQGGSTDTQYF. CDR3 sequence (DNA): TGTGCCAGCAGCTCGCAGGGAGGTAGCACAGATACGCAGTATTTT.

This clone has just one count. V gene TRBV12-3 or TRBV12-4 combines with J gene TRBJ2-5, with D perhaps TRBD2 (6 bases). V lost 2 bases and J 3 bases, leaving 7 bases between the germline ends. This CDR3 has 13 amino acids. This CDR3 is CASSLWGEETQYF. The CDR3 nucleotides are TGTGCCAGCAGTTTATGGGGGGAAGAGACCCAGTACTTC.

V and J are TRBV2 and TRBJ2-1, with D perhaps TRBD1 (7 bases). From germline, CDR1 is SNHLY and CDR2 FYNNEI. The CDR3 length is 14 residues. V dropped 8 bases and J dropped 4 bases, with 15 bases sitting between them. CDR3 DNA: TGTGCCAGCCGGGGGACAGCGCTATACAATGAGCAGTTCTTC. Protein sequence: CASRGTALYNEQFF.

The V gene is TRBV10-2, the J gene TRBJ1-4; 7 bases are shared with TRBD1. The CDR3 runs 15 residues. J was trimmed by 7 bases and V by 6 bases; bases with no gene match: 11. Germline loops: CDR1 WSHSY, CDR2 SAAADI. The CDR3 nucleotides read TGCGCCAGCAGGACAAGCGACAGGGTTTTTGAAAAACTGTTTTTT. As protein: CASRTSDRVFEKLFF.

The CDR3 loop is CANYRGTGVHEQYF. CDR3 nucleotides: TGTGCCAACTACCGGGGGACAGGGGTCCACGAGCAGTACTTC. This chain links TRBV6-5 with TRBJ2-7; 10 nucleotides match TRBD1. CDR3 size: 14 residues. Germline CDR1 reads MNHEY; CDR2 reads SVGAGI. V was clipped by 10 bases and J by 5 bases; unmatched bases: 11.

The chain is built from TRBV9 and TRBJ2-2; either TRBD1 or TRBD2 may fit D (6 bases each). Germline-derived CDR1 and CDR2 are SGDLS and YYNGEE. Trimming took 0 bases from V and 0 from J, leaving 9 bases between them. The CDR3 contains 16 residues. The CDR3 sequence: CASSVVGGSNTGELFF. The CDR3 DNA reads TGTGCCAGCAGCGTAGTGGGGGGCTCGAACACCGGGGAGCTGTTTTTT. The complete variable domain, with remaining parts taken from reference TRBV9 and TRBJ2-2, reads DSGVTQTPKHLITATGQRVTLRCSPRSGDLSVYWYQQSLDQGLQFLIQYYNGEERAKGNILERFSAQQFPDLHSELNLSSLELGDSALYFCASSVVGGSNTGELFFGEGSRLTVL.

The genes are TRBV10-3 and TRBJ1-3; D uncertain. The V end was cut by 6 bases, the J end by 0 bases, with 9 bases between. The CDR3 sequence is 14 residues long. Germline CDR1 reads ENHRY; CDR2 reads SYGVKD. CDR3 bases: TGTGCCATCAGAACAGTCTCCTCTGGAAACACCATATATTTT. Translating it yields CAIRTVSSGNTIYF.

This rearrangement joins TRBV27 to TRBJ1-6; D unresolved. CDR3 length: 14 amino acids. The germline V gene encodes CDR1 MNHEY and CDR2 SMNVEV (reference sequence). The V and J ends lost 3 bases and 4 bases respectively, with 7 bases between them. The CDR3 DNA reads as TGTGCCAGCAGTTTCCTGAATTATAATTCACCCCTCCACTTT. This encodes CASSFLNYNSPLHF.

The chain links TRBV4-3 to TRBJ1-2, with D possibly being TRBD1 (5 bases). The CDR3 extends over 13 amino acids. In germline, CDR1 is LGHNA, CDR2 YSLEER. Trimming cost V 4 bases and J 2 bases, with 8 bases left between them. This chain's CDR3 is CASSLTGNYGYTF. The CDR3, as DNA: TGCGCCAGCAGCCTTACAGGCAACTATGGCTACACCTTC.

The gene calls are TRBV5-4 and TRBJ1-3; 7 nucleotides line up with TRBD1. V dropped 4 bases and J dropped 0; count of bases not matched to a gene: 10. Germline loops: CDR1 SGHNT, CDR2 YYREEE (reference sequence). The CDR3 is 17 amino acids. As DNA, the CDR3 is TGTGCCAGCAGCACGGGACAGCAACACTCCTCTGGAAACACCATATATTTT. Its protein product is CASSTGQQHSSGNTIYF.